The rows below give T cell receptor beta chains drawn from one sample of a study of T cell responses to AZD1222 COVID-19 vaccine. Assay: immunoSEQ multiplex PCR; the TCRdb copy retains only in-frame clones and omits some. Altogether about 110,000 clones are present, 87% being singletons, with the ten largest covering roughly 1.1%. The sequences come from peripheral blood, collected on day 0 of AZD1222 vaccination. The receptors come from an adult in good health. Each CDR3 is given with its conserved first and last residue. D genes are given only for firm matches. Size is omitted from some rows. Given values are once, few, many or a class for expanded clones.

V gene: TRBV6-5; clone size: .; D gene: .; J gene: TRBJ1-6; CDR3 DNA: TGTGCCAGCAGTTTCGATGACAGCTATAATTCACCCCTCCACTTT; CDR3 protein: CASSFDDSYNSPLHF
V gene: TRBV5-1; clone size: .; D gene: .; J gene: TRBJ1-2; CDR3 DNA: TGCGCCAGCAGCTTGCCAGGAGATGGCTACACCTTC; CDR3 protein: CASSLPGDGYTF
V gene: TRBV27; clone size: .; D gene: .; J gene: TRBJ1-2; CDR3 DNA: TGTGCCAGCAGTGCCGGACAGCTTGCAAACTATGGCTACACCTTC; CDR3 protein: CASSAGQLANYGYTF
V gene: TRBV5-6; clone size: .; D gene: .; J gene: TRBJ1-5; CDR3 DNA: TGTGCCAGCAGCTTGGTTGGGGCATATCAGCCCCAGCATTTT; CDR3 protein: CASSLVGAYQPQHF
V gene: TRBV6-5; clone size: .; D gene: .; J gene: TRBJ2-5; CDR3 DNA: TGTGCCAGCAGTTACTCGGGGCAGGGGAGCCAAGAGACCCAGTACTTC; CDR3 protein: CASSYSGQGSQETQYF
V gene: TRBV19; clone size: .; D gene: .; J gene: TRBJ2-2; CDR3 DNA: TGTGCCAGTAAGCAGTTCTACACCGGGGAGCTGTTTTTT; CDR3 protein: CASKQFYTGELFF
V gene: TRBV7-9; clone size: .; D gene: .; J gene: TRBJ2-3; CDR3 DNA: TGTGCCAGCAGATCTGGAATCACAGATACGCAGTATTTT; CDR3 protein: CASRSGITDTQYF
V gene: TRBV4-2; clone size: .; D gene: TRBD1; J gene: TRBJ1-4; CDR3 DNA: TGTGCCAGCAGCCAAGCTACGAACAGGGGCTTTGAAAAACTGTTTTTT; CDR3 protein: CASSQATNRGFEKLFF
V gene: TRBV19; clone size: .; D gene: .; J gene: TRBJ1-1; CDR3 DNA: TGTGCCAGTGGCCATACTTTCTTT; CDR3 protein: CASGHTFF
V gene: TRBV14; clone size: .; D gene: .; J gene: TRBJ1-1; CDR3 DNA: TGTGCCAGCAGCCAACTTCCAGGCCGGAAGGGCAACACTGAAGCTTTCTTT; CDR3 protein: CASSQLPGRKGNTEAFF
V gene: TRBV2; clone size: once; D gene: TRBD2; J gene: TRBJ2-1; CDR3 DNA: TGTGCCAGCAGCGGGGGGGCGTACAATGAGCAGTTCTTC; CDR3 protein: CASSGGAYNEQFF
V gene: TRBV6-6; clone size: .; D gene: TRBD1; J gene: TRBJ2-2; CDR3 DNA: TGTGCCAGCAGTCCCAGGTCGCCGGGACAGGGTTGGGTCGGGGAGCTGTTTTTT; CDR3 protein: CASSPRSPGQGWVGELFF
V gene: TRBV5-4; clone size: .; D gene: TRBD1; J gene: TRBJ1-1; CDR3 DNA: TGTGCCAGCAGCTTCCTGACAGGGAGGATGAACACTGAAGCTTTCTTT; CDR3 protein: CASSFLTGRMNTEAFF
V gene: TRBV4-1; clone size: .; D gene: TRBD2; J gene: TRBJ2-1; CDR3 DNA: TGCGCCAGCAGCCGAGACCAAGATAGGGATTATGGACTAGCGCGCTCCTACAATGAGCAGTTCTTC; CDR3 protein: CASSRDQDRDYGLARSYNEQFF
V gene: TRBV6-2/TRBV6-3; clone size: once; D gene: .; J gene: TRBJ2-1; CDR3 DNA: TGTGCCAGCAGTTACCTTGTGGGGGGCTCATACTCCTACAATGAGCAGTTCTTC; CDR3 protein: CASSYLVGGSYSYNEQFF
V gene: TRBV4-1; clone size: .; D gene: .; J gene: TRBJ1-5; CDR3 DNA: TGCGCCAGCAGCCAAGATATAAGGGACCAGCCCCAGCATTTT; CDR3 protein: CASSQDIRDQPQHF